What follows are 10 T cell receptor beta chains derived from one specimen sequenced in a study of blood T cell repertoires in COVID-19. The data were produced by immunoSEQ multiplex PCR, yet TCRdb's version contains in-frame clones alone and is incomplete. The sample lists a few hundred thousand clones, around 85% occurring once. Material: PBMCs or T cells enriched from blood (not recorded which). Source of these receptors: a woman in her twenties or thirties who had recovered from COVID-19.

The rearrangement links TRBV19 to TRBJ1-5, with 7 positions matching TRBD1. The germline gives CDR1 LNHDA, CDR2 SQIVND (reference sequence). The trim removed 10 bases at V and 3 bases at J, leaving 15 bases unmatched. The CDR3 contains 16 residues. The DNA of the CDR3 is TGTGCCACTAGAGGTACCCCGGGACAGAACAATCAGCCCCAGCATTTT. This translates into CATRGTPGQNNQPQHF.

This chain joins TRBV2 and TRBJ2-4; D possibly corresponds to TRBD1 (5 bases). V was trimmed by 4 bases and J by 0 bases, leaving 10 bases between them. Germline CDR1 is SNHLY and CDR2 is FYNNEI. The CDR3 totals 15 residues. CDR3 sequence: CASSADSAAKNIQYF. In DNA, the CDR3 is TGTGCCAGCAGTGCTGACAGCGCAGCCAAAAACATTCAGTACTTC. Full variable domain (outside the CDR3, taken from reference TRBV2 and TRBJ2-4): EPEVTQTPSHQVTQMGQEVILRCVPISNHLYFYWYRQILGQKVEFLVSFYNNEISEKSEIFDDQFSVERPDGSNFTLKIRSTKLEDSAMYFCASSADSAAKNIQYFGAGTRLSVL.

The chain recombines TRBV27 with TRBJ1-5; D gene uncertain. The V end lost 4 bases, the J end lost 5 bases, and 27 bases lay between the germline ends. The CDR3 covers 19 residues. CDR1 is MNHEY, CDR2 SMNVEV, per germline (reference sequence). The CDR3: CASSSSIRVGSARDQPQHF. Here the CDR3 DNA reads TGTGCCAGCAGTTCGTCTATTCGGGTCGGGTCAGCGAGGGATCAGCCCCAGCATTTT.

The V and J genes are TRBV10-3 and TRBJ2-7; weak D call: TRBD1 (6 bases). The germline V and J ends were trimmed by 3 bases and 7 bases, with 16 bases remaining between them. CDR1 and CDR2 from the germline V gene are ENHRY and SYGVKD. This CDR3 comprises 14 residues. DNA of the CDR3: TGTGCCATCAGTGAAGGCAGGGGAGAAGGAGAGCAGTACTTC. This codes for CAISEGRGEGEQYF.

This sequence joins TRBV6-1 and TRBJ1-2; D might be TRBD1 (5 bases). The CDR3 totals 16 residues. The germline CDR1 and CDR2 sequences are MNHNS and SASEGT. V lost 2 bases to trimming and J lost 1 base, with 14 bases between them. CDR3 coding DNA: TGTGCCAGCAGTGAAACTGGTTTGGGGGGTAACTATGGCTACACCTTC. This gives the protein CASSETGLGGNYGYTF.

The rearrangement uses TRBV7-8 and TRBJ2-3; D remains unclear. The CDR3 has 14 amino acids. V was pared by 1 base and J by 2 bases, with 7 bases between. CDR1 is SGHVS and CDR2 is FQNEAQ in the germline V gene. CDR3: CASSLDQDTDTQYF. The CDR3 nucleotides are TGTGCCAGCAGCTTAGATCAGGACACAGATACGCAGTATTTT.

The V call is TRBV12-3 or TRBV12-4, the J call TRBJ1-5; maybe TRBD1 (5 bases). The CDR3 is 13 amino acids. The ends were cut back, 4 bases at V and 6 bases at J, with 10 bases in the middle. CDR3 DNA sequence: TGTGCCAGCAGTTCAGGGCAGAGTCAGCCCCAGCATTTT. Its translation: CASSSGQSQPQHF.

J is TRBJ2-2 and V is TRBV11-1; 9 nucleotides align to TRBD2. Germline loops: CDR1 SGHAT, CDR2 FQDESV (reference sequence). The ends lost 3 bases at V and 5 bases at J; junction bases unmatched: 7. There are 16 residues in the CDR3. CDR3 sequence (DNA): TGTGCCAGCAGCTTTGAGGCTAGCGGGGCTACCGGGGAGCTGTTTTTT. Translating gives CASSFEASGATGELFF.

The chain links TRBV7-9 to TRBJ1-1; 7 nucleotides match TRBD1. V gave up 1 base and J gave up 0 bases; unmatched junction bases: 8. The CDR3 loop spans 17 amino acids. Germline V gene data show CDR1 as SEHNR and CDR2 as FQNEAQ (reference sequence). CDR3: CASSLGGVTGMNTEAFF. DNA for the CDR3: TGTGCCAGCAGCTTAGGAGGGGTGACAGGGATGAACACTGAAGCTTTCTTT.

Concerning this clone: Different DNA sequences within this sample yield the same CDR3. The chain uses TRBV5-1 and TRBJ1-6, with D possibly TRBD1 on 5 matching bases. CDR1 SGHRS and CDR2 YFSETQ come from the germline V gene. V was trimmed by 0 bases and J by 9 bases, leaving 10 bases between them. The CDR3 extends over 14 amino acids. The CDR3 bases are TGCGCCAGCAGCTTGGCCGGGAGGGGTTCACCCCTCCACTTT. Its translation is CASSLAGRGSPLHF.